This TCR beta chain was sequenced in a study of beta chain features in type 1 diabetes. Notes on the study in general: Shortening of TCRB CDR3s, moderate but significant, appeared in all four CD4+ subsets of Type 1 diabetes patients.

One heparinised blood draw averaging approximately 120 mL was given by each donor. Markers CD45RO/CCR7/CD25/CD127/CD95/CD27 served to sort CD4+ naive, central memory, regulatory and stem cell-like memory cells. A single count supports this clone. Its antigen is not known. Of the isolated RNA, all was reverse transcribed, and so the sequenced material was expressed TCRB transcripts. The repertoire was sequenced with immunoSEQ multiplex PCR; TCRdb's copy has only in-frame clones and lacks some. The table records some 150,000 clones, 40% to 55% of them present only once. CDR1 and CDR2 (germline): MDHEN, SYDVKM. The V and J ends lost 4 bases and 6 bases respectively, with 10 bases between them. There are 13 residues in the CDR3.

The chain carries TRBV28 and TRBJ2-1; D call uncertain. The receptor was derived from a man younger than 35 in good health. The sequencing sample was made of Tregs from blood. The CDR3 region has the DNA TGTGCCAGCAGTTCCAGACTCTTCAATGAGCAGTTCTTC. The encoded protein is CASSSRLFNEQFF.